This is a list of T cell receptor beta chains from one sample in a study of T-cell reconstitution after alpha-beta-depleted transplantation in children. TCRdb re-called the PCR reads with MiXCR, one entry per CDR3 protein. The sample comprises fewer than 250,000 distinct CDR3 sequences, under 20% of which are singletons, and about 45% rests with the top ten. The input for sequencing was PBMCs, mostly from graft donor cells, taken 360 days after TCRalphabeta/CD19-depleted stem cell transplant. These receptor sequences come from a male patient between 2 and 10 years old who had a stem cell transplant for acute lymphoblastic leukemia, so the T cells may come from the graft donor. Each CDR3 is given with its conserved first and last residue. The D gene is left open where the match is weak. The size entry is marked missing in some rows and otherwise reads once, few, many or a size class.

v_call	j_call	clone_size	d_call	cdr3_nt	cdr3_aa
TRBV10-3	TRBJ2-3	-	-	TGTGCCATCAGTGGGGCAGGAGGTGCGACAGATACGCAGTATTTT	CAISGAGGATDTQYF
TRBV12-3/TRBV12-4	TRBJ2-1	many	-	TGTGCCAGCAGTTTAAGGGCACGAGGAGGCTACTACAATGAGCAGTTCTTC	CASSLRARGGYYNEQFF
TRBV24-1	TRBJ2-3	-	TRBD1	TGTGCCACCAGTGAAACCGGGACAGGGATAGATACGCAGTATTTT	CATSETGTGIDTQYF
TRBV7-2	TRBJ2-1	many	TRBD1	TGTGCCAGCACCCTTGGGGGACAGGTGTTCAATGAGCAGTTCTTC	CASTLGGQVFNEQFF
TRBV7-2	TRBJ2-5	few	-	TGTGCCAGCAGCTTAGCGGGGGGTTTAGAGACCCAGTACTTC	CASSLAGGLETQYF
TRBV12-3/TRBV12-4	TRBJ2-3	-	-	TGTGCCAGCATTCAGACGGGCGCGGATACGCAGTATTTT	CASIQTGADTQYF
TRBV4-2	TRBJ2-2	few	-	TGTGCCAGCAGCCTCTCATTTAGGGAGATCACCGGGGAGCTGTTTTTT	CASSLSFREITGELFF
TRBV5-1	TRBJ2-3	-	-	TGCGCCAGCAGCCCAGAAACAGGAGATACGCAGTATTTT	CASSPETGDTQYF
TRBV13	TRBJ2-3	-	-	TGTGCCAGCAGCTTATTCGGGAAAAGGGCAGATACGCAGTATTTT	CASSLFGKRADTQYF
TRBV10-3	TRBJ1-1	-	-	TGTGCCATCAGAACCGCCGGGACGGTGAACACTGAAGCTTTCTTT	CAIRTAGTVNTEAFF
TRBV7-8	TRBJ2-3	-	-	TGTGCCAGCAGCTTAGAGGGGAAATGGACAGATACGCAGTATTTT	CASSLEGKWTDTQYF
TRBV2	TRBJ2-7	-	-	TGTGCCAGCGGACTAATACAGGGGACCTACGAGCAGTACTTC	CASGLIQGTYEQYF
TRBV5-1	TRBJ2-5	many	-	TGCGCCAGCAGTCCCGGACGGACGGGAGAGACCCAGTACTTC	CASSPGRTGETQYF
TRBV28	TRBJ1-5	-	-	TGTGCCAGCAGTTTACAGGGCACTTTTCAACTCAATCAGCCCCAGCATTTT	CASSLQGTFQLNQPQHF
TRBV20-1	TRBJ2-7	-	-	TGCAGTGCTAGAGATAAGTACCAAACCTACGAGCAGTACTTC	CSARDKYQTYEQYF
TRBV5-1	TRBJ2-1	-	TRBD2	TGCGCCAGCAGCCTTAGCGGGCTATCCTACAATGAGCAGTTCTTC	CASSLSGLSYNEQFF
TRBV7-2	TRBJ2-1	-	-	TGTGCCAGCAGCTTAGCGGTCGGGCAGTTCTTC	CASSLAVGQFF
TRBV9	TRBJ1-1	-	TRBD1	TGTGCCAGCAGCGAGGGGACAGGGCCCGCGGGGGCTTTCTTT	CASSEGTGPAGAFF
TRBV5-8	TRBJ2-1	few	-	TGTGCCAGCAGCTTCGCCGGGACACCCGCAAACAATGAGCAGTTCTTC	CASSFAGTPANNEQFF
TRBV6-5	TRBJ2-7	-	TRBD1	TGTGCCAGCAGCCTGGACAGGGCCGAGCAGTACTTC	CASSLDRAEQYF
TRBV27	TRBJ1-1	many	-	TGTGCCAGCAGTTTAGGTACAGGGAACACTGAAGCTTTCTTT	CASSLGTGNTEAFF
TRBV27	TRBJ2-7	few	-	TGTGCCAGCAGTTTAGGTGTGCCCAGCTCCTACGAGCAGTACTTC	CASSLGVPSSYEQYF
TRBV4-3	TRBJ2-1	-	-	TGCGCCAGCAGCCATGTAGGGGGGAGCTCCTACAATGAGCAGTTCTTC	CASSHVGGSSYNEQFF
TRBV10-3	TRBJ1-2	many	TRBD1	TGTGCCATCAGTATTAGTCCCGGGACAGGAGCCTATGGCTACACCTTC	CAISISPGTGAYGYTF
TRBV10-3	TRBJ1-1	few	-	TGTGCCATCAGTGAGTCGGGTTTGGTTGAAGCTTTCTTT	CAISESGLVEAFF